This T cell receptor beta chain was captured in a study of identical twins. With no exceptions, donors were healthy Caucasians. TCRdb ran MiXCR on the 5' RACE reads and lists one entry per CDR3 protein. The sample carries 1.5 million to 2 million distinct CDR3 sequences, around a third recorded once. Broader study findings: Abundant beta clonotypes from cord blood had fewer insertions, unlike memory repertoires, which showed none.

CDR1 is SGDLS and CDR2 is YYNGEE in the germline V gene. V was shortened by 6 bases and J by 1 base, with 15 bases between the two germline ends. CDR3 length: 15 amino acids. Concerning this clonotype: The antigen is undetermined.

V and J are TRBV9 and TRBJ2-3; a weak D match, TRBD2 (6 bases). The sequence was collected from a newborn girl in good health. Sequenced material: cord blood. The DNA of the CDR3 is TGTGCCAGCACCAATAGCGGTCAGGGCACAGATACGCAGTATTTT. Amino acid sequence: CASTNSGQGTDTQYF.